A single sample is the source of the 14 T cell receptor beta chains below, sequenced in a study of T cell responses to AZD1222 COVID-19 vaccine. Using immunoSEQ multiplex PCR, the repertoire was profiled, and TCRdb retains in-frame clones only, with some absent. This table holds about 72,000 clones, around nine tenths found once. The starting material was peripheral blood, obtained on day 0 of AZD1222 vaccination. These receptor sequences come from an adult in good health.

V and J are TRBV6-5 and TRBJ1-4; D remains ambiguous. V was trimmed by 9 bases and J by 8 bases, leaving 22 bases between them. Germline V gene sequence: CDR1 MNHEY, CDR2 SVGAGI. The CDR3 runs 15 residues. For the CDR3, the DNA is TGTGCCAGTAGTAGCTTCGGTGCAGGTTTCGAAAAACTGTTTTTT. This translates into CASSSFGAGFEKLFF.

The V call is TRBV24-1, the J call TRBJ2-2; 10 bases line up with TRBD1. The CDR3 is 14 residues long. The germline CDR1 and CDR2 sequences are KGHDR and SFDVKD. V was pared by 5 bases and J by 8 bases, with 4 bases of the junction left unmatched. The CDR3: CATSGQGASGELFF. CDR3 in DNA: TGTGCCACCAGTGGACAGGGGGCGTCGGGGGAGCTGTTTTTT.

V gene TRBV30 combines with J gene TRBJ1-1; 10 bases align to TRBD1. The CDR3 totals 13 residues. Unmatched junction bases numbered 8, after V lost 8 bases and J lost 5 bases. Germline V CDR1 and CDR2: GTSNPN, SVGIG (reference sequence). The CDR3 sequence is CAHDRGRGTEAFF. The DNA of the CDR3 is TGTGCCCACGACAGGGGGCGAGGGACTGAAGCTTTCTTT.

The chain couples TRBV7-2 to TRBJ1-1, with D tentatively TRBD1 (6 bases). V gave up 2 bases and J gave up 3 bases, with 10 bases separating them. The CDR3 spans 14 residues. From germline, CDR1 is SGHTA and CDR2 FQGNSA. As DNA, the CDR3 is TGTGCCAGCAGCTTACCGGGGGCGGACACTGAAGCTTTCTTT. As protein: CASSLPGADTEAFF.

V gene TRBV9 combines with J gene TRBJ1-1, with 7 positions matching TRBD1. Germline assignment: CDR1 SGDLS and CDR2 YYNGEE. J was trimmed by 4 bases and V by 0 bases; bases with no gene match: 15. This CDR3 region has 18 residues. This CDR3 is CASSVVGRQGRRGTEAFF. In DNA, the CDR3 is TGTGCCAGCAGCGTAGTGGGGAGACAGGGACGACGGGGCACTGAAGCTTTCTTT.

In DNA, the CDR3 is TGTGCCAGCAGCCCGAGTACAGGGAAGTATGGCTACACCTTC. It codes for CASSPSTGKYGYTF. This chain connects TRBV21-1 to TRBJ1-2; the D segment call TRBD1 is taken from the table without a DNA check. TRBV21-1 is a listed pseudogene. The CDR3 covers 14 residues.

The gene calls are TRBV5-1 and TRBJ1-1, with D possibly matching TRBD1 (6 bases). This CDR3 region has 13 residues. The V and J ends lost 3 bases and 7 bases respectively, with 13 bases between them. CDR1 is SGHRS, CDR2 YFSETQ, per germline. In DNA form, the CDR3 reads TGCGCCAGCAGCTGGCAGGGGTTGGATGAAGCTTTCTTT. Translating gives CASSWQGLDEAFF.

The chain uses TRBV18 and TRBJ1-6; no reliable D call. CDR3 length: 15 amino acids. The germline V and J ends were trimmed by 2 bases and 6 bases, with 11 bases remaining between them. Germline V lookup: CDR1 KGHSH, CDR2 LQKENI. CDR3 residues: CASSPMAQFNSPLHF. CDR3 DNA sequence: TGTGCCAGCTCACCAATGGCACAGTTTAATTCACCCCTCCACTTT.

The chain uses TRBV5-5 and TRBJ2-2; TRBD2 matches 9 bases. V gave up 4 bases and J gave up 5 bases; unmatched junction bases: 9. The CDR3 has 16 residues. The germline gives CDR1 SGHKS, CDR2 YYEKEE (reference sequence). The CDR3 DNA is TGTGCCAGCAGCCACCAGCGGGGGGCCTTTACCGGGGAGCTGTTTTTT. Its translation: CASSHQRGAFTGELFF. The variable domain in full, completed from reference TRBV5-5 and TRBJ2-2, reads DAGVTQSPTHLIKTRGQQVTLRCSPISGHKSVSWYQQVLGQGPQFIFQYYEKEERGRGNFPDRFSARQFPNYSSELNVNALLLGDSALYLCASSHQRGAFTGELFFGEGSRLTVL.

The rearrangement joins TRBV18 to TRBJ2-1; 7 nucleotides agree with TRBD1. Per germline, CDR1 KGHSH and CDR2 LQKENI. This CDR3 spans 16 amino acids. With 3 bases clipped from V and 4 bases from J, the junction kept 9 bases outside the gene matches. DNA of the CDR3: TGTGCCAGCTCACCGACCGGGTCAGGGGGATACAATGAGCAGTTCTTC. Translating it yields CASSPTGSGGYNEQFF.

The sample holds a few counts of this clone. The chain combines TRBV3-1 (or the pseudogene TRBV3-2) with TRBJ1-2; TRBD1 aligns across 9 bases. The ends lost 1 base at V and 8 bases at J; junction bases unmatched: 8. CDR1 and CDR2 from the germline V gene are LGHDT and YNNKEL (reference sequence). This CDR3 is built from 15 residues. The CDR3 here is CASSQGDRDFAGYTF. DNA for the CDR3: TGTGCCAGCAGCCAAGGGGACAGGGATTTCGCGGGCTACACCTTC.

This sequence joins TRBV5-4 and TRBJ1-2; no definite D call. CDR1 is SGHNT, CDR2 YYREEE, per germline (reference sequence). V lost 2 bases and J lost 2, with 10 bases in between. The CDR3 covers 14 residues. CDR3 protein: CASSLGRTNYGYTF. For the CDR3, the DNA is TGTGCCAGCAGCTTAGGACGGACGAACTATGGCTACACCTTC. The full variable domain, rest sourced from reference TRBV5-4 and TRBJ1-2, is ETGVTQSPTHLIKTRGQQVTLRCSSQSGHNTVSWYQQALGQGPQFIFQYYREEENGRGNFPPRFSGLQFPNYSSELNVNALELDDSALYLCASSLGRTNYGYTFGSGTRLTVV.

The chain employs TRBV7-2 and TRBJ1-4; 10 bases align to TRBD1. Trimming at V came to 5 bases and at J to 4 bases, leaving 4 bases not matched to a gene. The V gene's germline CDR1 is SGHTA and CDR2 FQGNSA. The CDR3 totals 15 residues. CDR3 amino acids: CASSPGQGVNEKLFF. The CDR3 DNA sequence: TGTGCCAGCAGCCCCGGACAGGGGGTTAATGAAAAACTGTTTTTT.

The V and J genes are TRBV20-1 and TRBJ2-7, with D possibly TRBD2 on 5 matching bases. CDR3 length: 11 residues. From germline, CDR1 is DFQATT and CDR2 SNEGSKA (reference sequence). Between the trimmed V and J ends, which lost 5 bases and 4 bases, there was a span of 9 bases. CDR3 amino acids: CSAPRGYEQYF. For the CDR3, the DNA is TGCAGTGCTCCCCGGGGATACGAGCAGTACTTC.